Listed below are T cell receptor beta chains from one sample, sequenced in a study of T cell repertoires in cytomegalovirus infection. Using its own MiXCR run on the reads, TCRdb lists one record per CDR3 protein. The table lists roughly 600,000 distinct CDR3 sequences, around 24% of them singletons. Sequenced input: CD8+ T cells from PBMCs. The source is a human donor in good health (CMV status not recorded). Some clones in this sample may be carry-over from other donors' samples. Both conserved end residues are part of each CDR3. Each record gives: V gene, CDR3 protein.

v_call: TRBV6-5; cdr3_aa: CASSYSTFGEAFF
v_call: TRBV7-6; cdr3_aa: CASSLVPSGGANEQFF
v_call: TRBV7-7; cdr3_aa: CASSLGGGGTQETQYF
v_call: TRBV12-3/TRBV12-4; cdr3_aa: CASSIPGLQFSGANVLTF
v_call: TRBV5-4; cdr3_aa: CASSLGGGANGYTF
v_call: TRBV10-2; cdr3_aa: CASSESRTGDGYTF
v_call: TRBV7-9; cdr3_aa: CASSGWTSGGGTAQYF
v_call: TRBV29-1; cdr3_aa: CSVDWSPTGYGYTF
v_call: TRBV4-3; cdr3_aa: CASSQDRRPTPEAFF
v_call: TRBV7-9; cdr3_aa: CASSSNDRPHEAKNIQYF
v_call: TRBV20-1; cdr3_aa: CSAYGGADTQYF